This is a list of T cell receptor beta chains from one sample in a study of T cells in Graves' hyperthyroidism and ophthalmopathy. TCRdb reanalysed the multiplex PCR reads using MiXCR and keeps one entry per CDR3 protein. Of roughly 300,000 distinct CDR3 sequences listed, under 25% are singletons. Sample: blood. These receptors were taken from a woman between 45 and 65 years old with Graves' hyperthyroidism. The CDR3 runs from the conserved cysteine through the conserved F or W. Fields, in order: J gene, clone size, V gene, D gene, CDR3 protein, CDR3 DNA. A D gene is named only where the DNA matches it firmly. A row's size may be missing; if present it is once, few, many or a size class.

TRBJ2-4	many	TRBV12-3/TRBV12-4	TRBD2	CASSNAGGLIQYF	TGTGCCAGCAGCAACGCGGGAGGGCTCATTCAGTACTTC
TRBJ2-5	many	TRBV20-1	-	CSTCRDDQETQYF	TGCAGTACCTGCCGGGACGACCAAGAGACCCAGTACTTC
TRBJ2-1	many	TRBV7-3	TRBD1	CASSITRDRDYNEQFF	TGTGCCAGCAGCATCACCCGGGACAGGGACTACAATGAGCAGTTCTTC
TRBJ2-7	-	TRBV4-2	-	CASSQISRVYEQYF	TGTGCCAGCAGCCAAATTAGCAGGGTATACGAGCAGTACTTC
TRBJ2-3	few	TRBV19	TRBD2	CASSIDSGTSGTTDTQYF	TGTGCCAGTAGTATAGATTCTGGGACTAGCGGGACCACAGATACGCAGTATTTT
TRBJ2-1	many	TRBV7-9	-	CASSRVNSYNEQFF	TGTGCCAGCAGCCGCGTCAACTCCTACAATGAGCAGTTCTTC
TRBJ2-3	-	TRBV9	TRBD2	CASSGREPSRNTQYF	TGTGCCAGCAGCGGGCGGGAGCCTAGTCGGAATACGCAGTATTTT
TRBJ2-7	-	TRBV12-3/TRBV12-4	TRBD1	CASSSWDRYYEQYF	TGTGCCAGCAGTTCCTGGGACAGGTACTACGAGCAGTACTTC
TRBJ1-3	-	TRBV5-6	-	CASSLSPSSTGNTIYF	TGTGCCAGCAGCTTGAGTCCATCTTCTACTGGAAACACCATATATTTT
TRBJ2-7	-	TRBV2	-	CASSPAARGLSYEQYF	TGTGCCAGCAGCCCCGCGGCGCGGGGCTTGTCCTACGAGCAGTACTTC
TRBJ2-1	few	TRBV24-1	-	CATSVGVSYNEQFF	TGTGCCACCTCGGTCGGGGTCTCCTACAATGAGCAGTTCTTC
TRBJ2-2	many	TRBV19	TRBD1	CASSETGRVNTGELFF	TGTGCCAGTAGTGAGACAGGGAGAGTGAACACCGGGGAGCTGTTTTTT
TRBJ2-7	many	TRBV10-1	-	CAAWAPDRSYEQYF	TGCGCCGCATGGGCACCGGACAGATCCTACGAGCAGTACTTC
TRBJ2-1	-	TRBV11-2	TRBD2	CASSLGAVAGFNEQFF	TGTGCCAGCAGCTTAGGAGCGGTAGCGGGGTTCAATGAGCAGTTCTTC
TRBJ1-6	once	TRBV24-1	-	CATSDKGDFGQYNSPLHF	TGTGCCACCAGTGATAAAGGGGACTTTGGACAGTATAATTCACCCCTCCACTTT
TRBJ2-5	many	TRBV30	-	CAWSVVQETQYF	TGTGCCTGGAGTGTAGTCCAAGAGACCCAGTACTTC
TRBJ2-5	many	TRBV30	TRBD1	CAWTDRAISKTQYF	TGTGCCTGGACTGACAGGGCGATCAGTAAGACCCAGTACTTC
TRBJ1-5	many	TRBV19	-	CASSKRHSNQPQHF	TGTGCCAGTAGTAAACGCCATAGCAATCAGCCCCAGCATTTT
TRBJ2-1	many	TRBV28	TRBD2	CASSLLASGRHNEQFF	TGTGCCAGCAGTTTATTGGCTAGCGGGAGGCACAATGAGCAGTTCTTC
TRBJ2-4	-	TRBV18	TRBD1	CASSPQGQGSNIQYF	TGTGCCAGCTCACCACAGGGACAGGGATCAAACATTCAGTACTTC
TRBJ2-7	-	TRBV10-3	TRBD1	CASNHRGPTYEQYF	TGTGCCTCCAACCACAGGGGTCCCACCTACGAGCAGTACTTC
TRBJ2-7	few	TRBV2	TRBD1	CASSVGQGDEQYF	TGTGCCAGCAGTGTGGGACAGGGGGACGAGCAGTACTTC
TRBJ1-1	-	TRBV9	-	CASSVRDAKAEAFF	TGTGCCAGCAGCGTCCGGGACGCTAAGGCTGAAGCTTTCTTT
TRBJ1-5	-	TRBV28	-	CASSPPSLPPYSNQPQHF	TGTGCCAGCAGTCCTCCATCGCTCCCACCTTATAGCAATCAGCCCCAGCATTTT
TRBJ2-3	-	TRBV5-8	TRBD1	CASSYGTGASTDTQYF	TGTGCCAGCAGCTACGGGACAGGGGCTAGCACAGATACGCAGTATTTT
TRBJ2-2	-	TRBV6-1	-	CASSGRGGGELFF	TGTGCCAGCAGCGGTAGGGGCGGCGGGGAGCTGTTTTTT
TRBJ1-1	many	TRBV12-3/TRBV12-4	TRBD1	CASSSLGGLNTEAFF	TGTGCCAGCAGTTCCTTAGGGGGCTTGAACACTGAAGCTTTCTTT
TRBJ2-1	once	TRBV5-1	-	CASSLVRQADEQFF	TGCGCCAGCAGCTTGGTCCGGCAGGCGGATGAGCAGTTCTTC
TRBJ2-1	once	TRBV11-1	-	CASSLLGGPQFF	TGTGCCAGCAGCTTATTGGGGGGCCCGCAGTTCTTC
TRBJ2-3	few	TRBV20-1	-	CSARDARLSDTQYF	TGCAGTGCTAGAGATGCCCGCCTTTCAGATACGCAGTATTTT
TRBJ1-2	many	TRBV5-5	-	CASSLSHGTNYGYTF	TGTGCCAGCAGCTTGTCTCACGGAACTAACTATGGCTACACCTTC
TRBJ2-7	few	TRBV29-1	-	CSVGRDYEQYF	TGCAGCGTTGGCAGAGACTACGAGCAGTACTTC
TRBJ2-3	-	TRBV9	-	CASSVLEASTDTQCF	TGTGCCAGCAGCGTACTTGAGGCTAGCACAGATACGCAGTGTTTT
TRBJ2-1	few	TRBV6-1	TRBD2	CASSEGLAGGIYNEQFF	TGTGCCAGCAGTGAAGGACTAGCGGGAGGGATTTACAATGAGCAGTTCTTC
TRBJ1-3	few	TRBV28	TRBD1	CASSLRTGASSGTTIYF	TGTGCCAGCAGTCTGAGGACAGGTGCAAGCTCTGGAACCACCATATATTTT
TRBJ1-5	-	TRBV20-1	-	CSALDSSNQPQHF	TGCAGTGCTTTGGACAGTAGCAATCAGCCCCAGCATTTT
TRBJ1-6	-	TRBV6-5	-	CASSYQGPGKGNSPLHF	TGTGCCAGCAGTTATCAAGGCCCGGGGAAGGGAAATTCACCCCTCCACTTT
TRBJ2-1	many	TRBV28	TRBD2	CASLAGADEQFF	TGTGCCAGCTTAGCGGGAGCTGATGAGCAGTTCTTC
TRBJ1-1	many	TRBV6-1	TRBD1	CASSQNDRVNTEAFF	TGTGCCAGCAGTCAAAACGACAGGGTTAACACTGAAGCTTTCTTT
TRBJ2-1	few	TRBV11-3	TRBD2	CASSLSGVDDEQFF	TGTGCCAGCAGCTTAAGCGGGGTGGATGATGAGCAGTTCTTC
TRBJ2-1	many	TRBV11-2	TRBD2	CASSLSSGTYNEQFF	TGTGCCAGCAGCTTAAGTAGCGGGACATACAATGAGCAGTTCTTC
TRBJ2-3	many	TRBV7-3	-	CASSSGGVGDTQYF	TGTGCCAGCAGCTCCGGGGGAGTAGGAGATACGCAGTATTTT
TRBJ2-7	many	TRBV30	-	CAWSVRQGSNEQYF	TGTGCCTGGAGTGTACGGCAGGGCTCCAACGAGCAGTACTTC
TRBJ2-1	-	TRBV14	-	CASSRSQSPNNEQFF	TGTGCCAGCAGCCGATCACAGAGCCCAAACAATGAGCAGTTCTTC
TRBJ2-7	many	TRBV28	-	CASSLRDGGEQYF	TGTGCCAGCAGTTTAAGAGATGGGGGCGAGCAGTACTTC
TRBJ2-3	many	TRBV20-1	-	CSAQWGAVDTQYF	TGCAGTGCACAGTGGGGGGCGGTAGATACGCAGTATTTT
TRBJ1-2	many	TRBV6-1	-	CASSEARGLGSGYTF	TGTGCCAGCAGTGAAGCCCGGGGGCTCGGATCTGGCTACACCTTC
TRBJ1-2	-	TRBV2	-	CASSYQATNYGYTF	TGTGCCAGCAGTTATCAGGCTACTAACTATGGCTACACCTTC
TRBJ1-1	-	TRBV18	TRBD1	CASSLSGTVNTEAFF	TGTGCCAGCTCACTATCCGGGACAGTGAACACTGAAGCTTTCTTT
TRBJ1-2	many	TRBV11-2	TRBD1	CASRRTRTGNYGYTF	TGTGCCAGCAGACGGACGCGGACAGGGAACTATGGCTACACCTTC
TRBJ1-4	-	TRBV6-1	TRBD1	CASSDRGTNEKLFF	TGTGCCAGCAGCGACAGGGGCACTAATGAAAAACTGTTTTTT
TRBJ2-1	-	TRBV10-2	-	CASRLTHSSYNEQFF	TGCGCCAGCAGATTGACCCATTCGTCCTACAATGAGCAGTTCTTC
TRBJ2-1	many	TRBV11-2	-	CASSFVANRGNEQFF	TGTGCCAGCAGCTTCGTAGCGAACAGAGGCAATGAGCAGTTCTTC
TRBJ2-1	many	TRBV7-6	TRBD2	CASSLVPQGGGYNEQFF	TGTGCCAGCAGCTTAGTCCCTCAGGGCGGGGGGTACAATGAGCAGTTCTTC
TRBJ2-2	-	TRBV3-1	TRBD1	CASQQGGAGELFF	TGTGCCAGTCAACAGGGGGGCGCCGGGGAGCTGTTTTTT
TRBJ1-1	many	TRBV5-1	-	CASSLGAELNTEAFF	TGCGCCAGCAGCTTGGGGGCGGAATTGAACACTGAAGCTTTCTTT
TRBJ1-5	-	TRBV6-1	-	CASNNAGFRGNQPQHF	TGTGCCAGCAACAACGCAGGGTTTAGGGGCAATCAGCCCCAGCATTTT
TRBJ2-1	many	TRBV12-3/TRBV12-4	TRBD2	CASIKLAGVDNEQFF	TGTGCCAGCATAAAACTAGCGGGAGTGGACAATGAGCAGTTCTTC
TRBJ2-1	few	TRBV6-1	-	CASSMGEWSSYNEQFF	TGTGCCAGCAGCATGGGGGAATGGAGCTCCTACAATGAGCAGTTCTTC
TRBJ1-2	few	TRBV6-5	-	CASSYSSGAGGYTF	TGTGCCAGCAGTTACTCGTCAGGGGCGGGAGGCTACACCTTC